This is a list of T cell receptor beta chains from one sample in a study of HIV-infected children after antiretroviral therapy interruption. TCRdb independently ran MiXCR on the 3' RACE reads; one entry per CDR3 protein. Of around 15,000 distinct CDR3 sequences listed, less than 3.5% are singletons. Sequencing was performed on CD45RO+ CD8+ T cells from PBMCs, pooled from several time points, taken from a donor given antiretroviral therapy, either interrupted or continuous. The receptor set was obtained from a pool of human donors with HIV. CDR3s include the opening cysteine and the closing phenylalanine or tryptophan. A D gene is named only where the DNA matches it firmly. The size field is filled for only some rows; it gives once, few, many or a size class.

DNA: TGCGCCAGCAGCCAAGATCCTCCGCGGCGGGGGGCGTTCTACGAGCAGTACTTC; CDR3: CASSQDPPRRGAFYEQYF; D: TRBD2; V: TRBV4-1; size: few; J: TRBJ2-7
DNA: TGTGCCAGCAGCCGGGGCCTCAGCTCTGGGGCCAACGTCCTGACTTTC; CDR3: CASSRGLSSGANVLTF; D: -; V: TRBV7-2; size: many; J: TRBJ2-6
DNA: TGTGCCAGCAGTTTAGGTAGCTTGGAGACCCAGTACTTC; CDR3: CASSLGSLETQYF; D: -; V: TRBV27; size: many; J: TRBJ2-5
DNA: TGTGCCAGCAGCCAAGGAGAGCGGGAGGTAAACACAGATACGCAGTATTTT; CDR3: CASSQGEREVNTDTQYF; D: TRBD2; V: TRBV3-1; size: many; J: TRBJ2-3
DNA: TGTGCCAGCGTAACGGGACAGGCGAGCTCCTACAATGAGCAGTTCTTC; CDR3: CASVTGQASSYNEQFF; D: TRBD1; V: TRBV28; size: large; J: TRBJ2-1
DNA: TGTGCCAGCAGCTGGGATACGGTTGACCCGCACTCCTACAATGAGCAGTTCTTC; CDR3: CASSWDTVDPHSYNEQFF; D: -; V: TRBV7-2; size: -; J: TRBJ2-1
DNA: TGTGCCAGCAGTTTATTGGTCCTGGGGGACACTGAAGCTTTCTTT; CDR3: CASSLLVLGDTEAFF; D: -; V: TRBV12-3/TRBV12-4; size: -; J: TRBJ1-1
DNA: TGCAGTGCTAGAGGCGGACAGGGGGACACTGAAGCTTTCTTT; CDR3: CSARGGQGDTEAFF; D: TRBD1; V: TRBV20-1; size: many; J: TRBJ1-1
DNA: TGTGCCAGCAGCCAAGACAGGGAGGGCACTGAAGCTTTCTTT; CDR3: CASSQDREGTEAFF; D: -; V: TRBV4-2; size: many; J: TRBJ1-1
DNA: TGTGCCATCAGTGAGTCAAGGGCGCGGCTGAACACTGAAGCTTTCTTT; CDR3: CAISESRARLNTEAFF; D: -; V: TRBV10-3; size: many; J: TRBJ1-1
DNA: TGTGCCAGCAGTGTCTACCGCAATGGAGCAGAAGCTTTCTTT; CDR3: CASSVYRNGAEAFF; D: -; V: TRBV6-1; size: many; J: TRBJ1-1
DNA: TGTGCCAGTAGTAGTGGGCGGACGGAACGGACCGGGGAGCTGTTTTTT; CDR3: CASSSGRTERTGELFF; D: -; V: TRBV19; size: many; J: TRBJ2-2
DNA: TGTGCCAGCAGTTTAGGGGTCGATGAGCAGTTCTTC; CDR3: CASSLGVDEQFF; D: -; V: TRBV12-3/TRBV12-4; size: many; J: TRBJ2-1
DNA: TGTGCCAGCAGCCCTCGTTTGTTGGGGGCAGGGACTGAAGCTTTCTTT; CDR3: CASSPRLLGAGTEAFF; D: -; V: TRBV7-9; size: many; J: TRBJ1-1
DNA: TGCGCCAGCAGCCAGAGGGAAACTGGGAATGAGCAGTTCTTC; CDR3: CASSQRETGNEQFF; D: -; V: TRBV4-1; size: few; J: TRBJ2-1
DNA: TGTGCCAGCACGTTATTGCGGGAGGGAGATACGCAGTATTTT; CDR3: CASTLLREGDTQYF; D: TRBD2; V: TRBV12-3/TRBV12-4; size: many; J: TRBJ2-3
DNA: TGTGCCAGCAGTTACTCGAAGGGTGAGCAGTTCTTC; CDR3: CASSYSKGEQFF; D: -; V: TRBV6-2/TRBV6-3; size: many; J: TRBJ2-1
DNA: TGTGCCAGCAGTCCCAGACAGGGCAATGAGCAGTTCTTC; CDR3: CASSPRQGNEQFF; D: TRBD1; V: TRBV7-9; size: many; J: TRBJ2-1
DNA: TGCGCCAGCAGCCCTTCCTTACTAGCGGGAGCTAGCACAGATACGCAGTATTTT; CDR3: CASSPSLLAGASTDTQYF; D: TRBD2; V: TRBV5-1; size: many; J: TRBJ2-3
DNA: TGTGCCAGCAGGGCCGGAGAGACCCAGTACTTC; CDR3: CASRAGETQYF; D: -; V: TRBV6-2/TRBV6-3; size: many; J: TRBJ2-5
DNA: TGTGCCAGCCAACACGGGTACAATGAGCAGTTCTTC; CDR3: CASQHGYNEQFF; D: -; V: TRBV11-2; size: many; J: TRBJ2-1
DNA: TGTGCCAGCACCCAGTCCCAAATTTACAATGAGCAGTTCTTC; CDR3: CASTQSQIYNEQFF; D: -; V: TRBV6-1; size: many; J: TRBJ2-1
DNA: TGTGCCACCCGGTTGGGACAGGGGTACAATGAGCAGTTCTTC; CDR3: CATRLGQGYNEQFF; D: TRBD1; V: TRBV12-3/TRBV12-4; size: many; J: TRBJ2-1
DNA: TGCGCCAGCAGCCCGGGACTAGCGGGGGAAACCTACGAGCAGTACTTC; CDR3: CASSPGLAGETYEQYF; D: TRBD2; V: TRBV4-3; size: medium-sized; J: TRBJ2-7
DNA: TGTGCCAGCAGCTTAGTGCGAGTTCAGCCCCAGCATTTT; CDR3: CASSLVRVQPQHF; D: -; V: TRBV7-2; size: many; J: TRBJ1-5
DNA: TGCAGCGTTGAAGAACAGGACACCCACCAGTATTTT; CDR3: CSVEEQDTHQYF; D: -; V: TRBV29-1; size: many; J: TRBJ2-3
DNA: TGCAGTCCCTATAGCGGGAGTACGGATGAGCAGTTCTTC; CDR3: CSPYSGSTDEQFF; D: TRBD2; V: TRBV20-1; size: many; J: TRBJ2-1
DNA: TGTGCCAGCAGCTACCGGGACGCCTACGAGCAGTACTTC; CDR3: CASSYRDAYEQYF; D: -; V: TRBV7-9; size: many; J: TRBJ2-7
DNA: TGTGCCAGCAGTGAAGGGGACCCCTCCTACGAGCAGTACTTC; CDR3: CASSEGDPSYEQYF; D: -; V: TRBV6-1; size: medium-sized; J: TRBJ2-7